The rows below give T cell receptor beta chains drawn from one sample of a study of CD8+ T cells in alopecia areata. Clones were read by immunoSEQ multiplex PCR, and TCRdb kept only the in-frame ones, dropping some. The sample includes under 200,000 clones, 50% to 70% of them seen just once. The source material was CD4+ T cells sorted from blood, sampled at week 4, from a patient treated with tofacitinib. The receptors were sampled from a human donor with alopecia areata. Each CDR3 is given without its conserved first and last residue. Some rows mark clone size as missing; the rest say once, few, many or name a class of expanded clone.

v_call	clone_size	j_call	cdr3_aa
TRBV5-1	NA	TRBJ2-1	ASSLYGTGYNEQF
TRBV29-1	NA	TRBJ1-2	SAPVDRGPGYT
TRBV18	NA	TRBJ1-2	ASSPQQVPGYT
TRBV7-9	NA	TRBJ1-1	ASSYRDSNTEAF
TRBV29-1	NA	TRBJ2-7	SVVTQDRGYEQY
TRBV9	NA	TRBJ2-2	ASSVTRAGELF
TRBV29-1	NA	TRBJ1-1	SVEAGLNTEAF
TRBV7-9	few	TRBJ2-2	ASSLRPNTGELF
TRBV27	NA	TRBJ2-2	ASSLSPGGTGELF
TRBV29-1	NA	TRBJ2-2	SVPGTANTGELF
TRBV6-5	NA	TRBJ1-1	ASRGMFEGNTEAF
TRBV7-9	NA	TRBJ1-2	ASSSDRGDSYGYT
TRBV29-1	NA	TRBJ1-2	SVIPGQGYGYT
TRBV30	NA	TRBJ1-5	AWSAQGYSNQPQH
TRBV11-2	few	TRBJ2-1	ASSFRVTHNEQF
TRBV30	NA	TRBJ2-5	AWITDQETQY